Ten or more counts support the clone carrying this TCR beta chain. Its matching antigen is unknown. This record comes from a study of CD8 T cells in ankylosing spondylitis. The germline V gene has CDR1 DFQATT and CDR2 SNEGSKA (reference sequence). CDR3 size: 14 residues. With 6 bases clipped from V and 10 bases from J, the junction kept 6 bases outside the gene matches. Overall study findings and caveats: Clones linked to disease were reported to show significant enrichment in matched ankylosing spondylitis synovial fluid.

Via MiXCR, TCRdb re-called the 5' RACE reads, giving one row per CDR3 protein. The table shows roughly 69,000 distinct CDR3 sequences, with approximately 5.3% occurring only once. Material for sequencing was blood, either unsorted or a sorted T cell fraction (not recorded which). The receptor was derived from a male donor with ankylosing spondylitis or in good health (not recorded which). V and J are TRBV20-1 and TRBJ2-1; 16 bases match TRBD2. The CDR3 nucleotides read TGCAGTGCGACAGGGACTAGCGGGGGGGAGGAGCAGTTCTTC. Its translation is CSATGTSGGEEQFF.